These 25 T cell receptor beta chains share one sample of origin, sequenced in a study of cytomegalovirus exposure and HLA in healthy donors. The PCR ran on 60 Vbeta and 13 Jbeta primers. Sequencing was performed with immunoSEQ multiplex PCR; in TCRdb, only in-frame clones are kept and a portion is missing. The repertoire consists of 110,000 to 150,000 clones, with around 70% occurring once and the leading ten covering 1.5% to 2%. Sequenced material: PBMCs. These TCRs come from a young woman in good health and CMV-seronegative.

This sequence joins TRBV28 and TRBJ1-3, with 8 bases lining up with TRBD1. Trimming cost V 5 bases and J 1 base; bases outside gene matches: 1. CDR1 and CDR2 (germline): MDHEN, SYDVKM. The CDR3 is made up of 14 amino acids. CDR3 residues: CASSRTGSGNTIYF. The CDR3 DNA reads as TGTGCCAGCAGTCGGACAGGGTCTGGAAACACCATATATTTT.

The chain joins TRBV2 to TRBJ2-4; perhaps TRBD2 as D (6 bases). The V and J ends lost 6 bases and 0 bases respectively, with 18 bases between them. The CDR3 is 17 amino acids. CDR1 is SNHLY and CDR2 is FYNNEI in the germline V gene. The CDR3 nucleotides read TGTGCCAGCAGCGACCGGGACTTCGCACTAGCCAAAAACATTCAGTACTTC. Amino acid sequence: CASSDRDFALAKNIQYF.

The gene calls are TRBV19 and TRBJ1-5, with 7 bases that match TRBD1. Unmatched junction bases numbered 6, after V lost 7 bases and J lost 0 bases. This CDR3 has 15 amino acids. The germline V gene encodes CDR1 LNHDA and CDR2 SQIVND (reference sequence). CDR3 nucleotide sequence: TGTGCCAGTAAGACAGGGCCCTTTAGCAATCAGCCCCAGCATTTT. Its translation: CASKTGPFSNQPQHF.

The genes are TRBV28 and TRBJ2-3, with 9 bases that match TRBD2. Looked up from germline, CDR1 is MDHEN and CDR2 is SYDVKM. V was clipped by 6 bases and J by 4 bases; unmatched bases: 2. This CDR3 comprises 13 residues. The CDR3 DNA reads as TGTGCCAGCAGATTAGCGGGGGCAGATACGCAGTATTTT. This codes for CASRLAGADTQYF.

The chain joins TRBV4-1 to TRBJ1-6; no clear D gene. V was cut by 4 bases and J by 7 bases, with 8 bases left in between. CDR1 is MGHRA, CDR2 YSYEKL, per germline. The CDR3 extends over 13 amino acids. The CDR3 is CASSRRENSPLHF. The CDR3 coding sequence is TGCGCCAGCAGCCGGAGAGAGAATTCACCCCTCCACTTT.

The chain uses TRBV28 and TRBJ2-3, with D possibly TRBD1 on 6 matching bases. Germline values: CDR1 MDHEN, CDR2 SYDVKM. V lost 5 bases and J lost 8, with 14 bases in between. The CDR3 totals 13 residues. The CDR3 region is CASSRQDIGTQYF. The DNA for the CDR3 is TGTGCCAGCAGTAGACAGGACATTGGTACGCAGTATTTT.

J is TRBJ1-1 and V is TRBV7-9, with a weak D call TRBD1 (5 bases). V was trimmed by 5 bases and J by 0 bases, leaving 22 bases between them. This CDR3 is built from 18 residues. CDR1 SEHNR and CDR2 FQNEAQ come from the germline V gene (reference sequence). The CDR3 coding sequence is TGTGCCAGCAGCCGGGGGGTTCGGCAGGGCAACATGAACACTGAAGCTTTCTTT. Amino acid sequence: CASSRGVRQGNMNTEAFF.

This clone has a handful of counts. The chain joins TRBV9 to TRBJ2-1, with TRBD2 as a possible D gene (5 bases). V was shortened by 1 base and J by 5 bases, with 13 bases between the two germline ends. The CDR3 is made up of 15 amino acids. CDR1 and CDR2 from the germline V gene are SGDLS and YYNGEE. This CDR3 is CASSVSGLLDNEQFF. The CDR3, as DNA: TGTGCCAGCAGCGTAAGCGGACTCCTTGACAATGAGCAGTTCTTC.

The V and J genes are TRBV7-9 and TRBJ1-1; D is possibly TRBD1 (6 bases). Germline V CDR1 and CDR2: SEHNR, FQNEAQ (reference sequence). The CDR3 loop spans 13 amino acids. Trimming left V 4 bases short and J 6 bases short, with 12 bases between. The CDR3 loop is CASSYGGGPEAFF. The CDR3 DNA sequence: TGTGCCAGCAGCTATGGTGGGGGCCCTGAAGCTTTCTTT.

The chain recombines TRBV6-1 with TRBJ2-5, with TRBD1 matching 10 bases. Germline lookup yields CDR1 MNHNS and CDR2 SASEGT. J was trimmed by 4 bases and V by 5 bases; bases with no gene match: 7. CDR3 length: 15 amino acids. In nucleotides, the CDR3 is TGTGCCAGCAGTTCCCTGACAGGGGGCGCAGAGACCCAGTACTTC. It translates to CASSSLTGGAETQYF.

The chain joins TRBV6-1 to TRBJ2-7; 8 bases are shared with TRBD1. From germline, CDR1 is MNHNS and CDR2 SASEGT. V was clipped by 6 bases and J by 0 bases; unmatched bases: 7. The CDR3 extends over 15 amino acids. The DNA for the CDR3 is TGTGCCAGCAGGTCGGGACAGGAGCCCTCCTACGAGCAGTACTTC. Translated: CASRSGQEPSYEQYF.

This chain joins TRBV5-1 and TRBJ2-5, with no clear D. Germline CDR1 and CDR2: SGHRS and YFSETQ. This CDR3 has 13 residues. Trimming cost V 5 bases and J 2 bases, with 10 bases left between them. The CDR3 DNA is TGCGCCAGCAGGGAGAGGTGGCAAGAGACCCAGTACTTC. Amino acids: CASRERWQETQYF.

This clone was seen more than once but under ten times. At one end, the junction sequence differs from germline, possibly due to a read error. The chain has TRBV7-9 and TRBJ1-3; the D is unclear. Germline CDR1 and CDR2: SEHNR and FQNEAQ (reference sequence). The CDR3 consists of 12 residues. For the CDR3, the DNA is TGTTCCAGCACCCGAGAAGGAAACACCATATATTTT. Translated, it gives CSSTREGNTIYF.

V gene TRBV5-1 combines with J gene TRBJ1-1, with unresolved D. Trimming removed 1 base from V and 4 bases from J, with 11 bases in between. The germline V gene has CDR1 SGHRS and CDR2 YFSETQ. The CDR3 sequence is 14 residues long. The CDR3 DNA reads TGCGCCAGCAGCTTGATAGGGAGTGGCACTGAAGCTTTCTTT. Its protein product is CASSLIGSGTEAFF.

This sequence joins TRBV18 and TRBJ1-1; D uncertain. There are 14 residues in the CDR3. The V gene lost 3 bases and the J gene lost 1 base, with 9 bases spanning the gap. The germline V gene has CDR1 KGHSH and CDR2 LQKENI. The CDR3 DNA follows: TGTGCCAGCTCACCTGGCAGAACGAACACTGAAGCTTTCTTT. Translating it yields CASSPGRTNTEAFF.

This clone was detected only a few times. The chain joins TRBV2 to TRBJ2-1; 7 bases line up with TRBD2. CDR1 and CDR2 (germline): SNHLY, FYNNEI. The ends lost 2 bases at V and 0 bases at J; junction bases unmatched: 1. This CDR3 has 15 residues. CDR3 in amino acids: CASSEQRGSYNEQFF. The CDR3 DNA reads TGTGCCAGCAGTGAACAGCGGGGCTCCTACAATGAGCAGTTCTTC.

The rearrangement uses TRBV6-5 and TRBJ1-5; TRBD1 is a possible D gene (5 bases). CDR1 MNHEY and CDR2 SVGAGI come from the germline V gene. V dropped 6 bases and J dropped 9 bases, with 21 bases sitting between them. The CDR3 covers 15 residues. The CDR3 sequence: CASSPGLAGLSPQHF. The CDR3, as DNA: TGTGCCAGCAGCCCGGGACTAGCGGGCTTATCGCCCCAGCATTTT.

This chain uses TRBV11-2 with TRBJ2-7, with TRBD1 identical over 7 bases. This CDR3 region has 12 residues. Trimming took 0 bases from V and 10 from J; bases not matched to a gene: 3. Germline CDR1 reads SGHAT; CDR2 reads FQNNGV. CDR3 in amino acids: CASSLDQGVQYF. As DNA, the CDR3 is TGTGCCAGCAGCTTAGATCAGGGGGTCCAGTACTTC.

The V call is TRBV7-9, the J call TRBJ2-1, with 8 bases matching TRBD1. V was clipped by 6 bases and J by 6 bases; unmatched bases: 4. CDR3 length: 13 residues. Germline CDR1 and CDR2: SEHNR and FQNEAQ (reference sequence). This chain's CDR3 is CASSWTGLNEQFF. The CDR3 DNA is TGTGCCAGCAGTTGGACAGGGCTCAATGAGCAGTTCTTC.

The chain employs TRBV2 and TRBJ2-3; maybe TRBD1 (6 bases). The CDR3 is 13 residues long. V was clipped by 4 bases and J by 4 bases, with 9 bases between them. Germline lookup yields CDR1 SNHLY and CDR2 FYNNEI. CDR3 loop: CASSVQGPDTQYF. CDR3 bases: TGTGCCAGCAGTGTCCAGGGGCCAGATACGCAGTATTTT.

The gene calls are TRBV28 and TRBJ1-2; weak D call: TRBD1 (6 bases). Per the germline V gene, CDR1 is MDHEN and CDR2 is SYDVKM. Trimming took off 3 bases at V and 4 bases at J, with 12 bases between the two ends. This CDR3 is 14 amino acids long. The CDR3 DNA follows: TGTGCCAGCAGTTTTGGGGGCGGAGGCTATGGCTACACCTTC. This codes for CASSFGGGGYGYTF.

The gene calls are TRBV29-1 and TRBJ2-3, with D possibly matching TRBD1 (7 bases). The CDR3 is made up of 17 amino acids. The V end lost 4 bases, the J end lost 0 bases, and 20 bases lay between the germline ends. CDR1 and CDR2 (germline): SQVTM, ANQGSEA. The CDR3 sequence: CSVAGGSLLSSTDTQYF. In DNA form, the CDR3 reads TGCAGCGTTGCAGGGGGGAGCCTACTATCTAGCACAGATACGCAGTATTTT.

The chain links TRBV28 to TRBJ1-1; D remains unclear. In germline, CDR1 is MDHEN, CDR2 SYDVKM. V was cut by 6 bases and J by 2 bases, with 7 bases left in between. This CDR3 has 12 amino acids. CDR3 loop: CASREGNTEAFF. In nucleotides, the CDR3 is TGTGCCAGCAGGGAGGGAAACACTGAAGCTTTCTTT.

The rearrangement links TRBV5-1 to TRBJ1-5, with D possibly matching TRBD1 (5 bases). The CDR3 covers 15 residues. Germline CDR1 reads SGHRS; CDR2 reads YFSETQ. Trimming shortened V by 4 bases and J by 0 bases, and 11 bases separated the two germline ends. DNA for the CDR3: TGCGCCAGCAGCCCCGACAGCCATAGCAATCAGCCCCAGCATTTT. It translates to CASSPDSHSNQPQHF.

This clone has a handful of counts. The V gene is TRBV5-1, the J gene TRBJ2-4; TRBD1 aligns across 10 bases. The CDR3 totals 17 residues. In germline, CDR1 is SGHRS, CDR2 YFSETQ. The V and J ends lost 4 bases and 1 base, in that order; junction bases with no gene match: 8. The CDR3 sequence is CASSPGQGSSAKNIQYF. The CDR3 nucleotides are TGCGCCAGCAGCCCGGGACAGGGGAGTAGTGCCAAAAACATTCAGTACTTC.